The rows below give T cell receptor beta chains drawn from one sample of a study of T cell repertoires in cytomegalovirus infection. TCRdb re-called the reads with MiXCR, one entry per CDR3 protein. The data contain approximately 76,000 distinct CDR3 sequences, less than 4.5% of them singletons. The sequencing input was PBMCs. These receptors originate from a human donor in good health (CMV status not recorded). Some clones in this sample may be carry-over from other donors' samples. CDR3s include the opening cysteine and the closing phenylalanine or tryptophan. D genes are given only for firm matches. Clone sizes are shown as how often the clone was seen (once, few, many) or a class if it is expanded.

d_gene,j_gene,abundance,v_gene,CDR3aa,CDR3nt
NA,TRBJ1-1,many,TRBV27,CASSPLQRGNTEAFF,TGTGCCAGCAGTCCCCTACAGAGGGGTAACACTGAAGCTTTCTTT
TRBD2,TRBJ2-5,many,TRBV27,CASRAARAGVQETQYF,TGTGCCAGCAGGGCCGCTCGAGCGGGGGTTCAAGAGACCCAGTACTTC
NA,TRBJ1-5,once,TRBV7-7,CASSLVPMGNQHQHF,TGTGCCAGCAGCTTGGTCCCGATGGGGAATCAGCACCAGCATTTT
NA,TRBJ1-6,many,TRBV6-2/TRBV6-3,CASRIALNYNSPLHF,TGTGCCAGCAGGATCGCACTGAACTATAATTCACCCCTCCACTTT
NA,TRBJ1-3,many,TRBV4-3,CASSQDPTSGNTIYF,TGCGCCAGCAGCCAAGATCCCACCTCTGGAAACACCATATATTTT
NA,TRBJ2-1,many,TRBV27,CASSLIVSSSYNEQFF,TGTGCCAGCAGTTTAATTGTCAGCAGCTCCTACAATGAGCAGTTCTTC
NA,TRBJ2-1,many,TRBV20-1,CSARDFRSSSYNEQFF,TGCAGTGCTAGAGATTTTAGGAGTTCCTCCTACAATGAGCAGTTCTTC
NA,TRBJ1-2,many,TRBV7-8,CASSVDYTSLYGYTF,TGTGCCAGCAGCGTTGACTACACCTCACTCTATGGCTACACCTTC
TRBD1,TRBJ1-6,many,TRBV7-9,CASSYQPQGYNSPLHF,TGTGCCAGCAGCTACCAACCACAGGGGTATAATTCACCCCTCCACTTT
NA,TRBJ1-1,many,TRBV28,CASTFPQNTEAFF,TGTGCCAGCACCTTCCCCCAGAACACTGAAGCTTTCTTT
NA,TRBJ2-1,many,TRBV6-2/TRBV6-3,CASARTFGYYNEQFF,TGTGCCAGCGCTAGGACATTTGGGTACTACAATGAGCAGTTCTTC
TRBD1,TRBJ1-2,many,TRBV24-1,CATSDSRGPVGYTF,TGTGCCACCAGTGATTCCAGGGGGCCGGTTGGCTACACCTTC
NA,TRBJ1-5,many,TRBV15,CATSFLIDQPQHF,TGTGCCACCAGTTTCCTGATAGATCAGCCCCAGCATTTT
NA,TRBJ1-1,many,TRBV11-2,CASASNLGGEAFF,TGTGCCAGCGCATCCAATCTGGGGGGCGAGGCTTTCTTT
NA,TRBJ2-5,many,TRBV3-1,CASSPPGTFQETQYF,TGTGCCAGCAGCCCGCCAGGGACATTCCAAGAGACCCAGTACTTC
TRBD2,TRBJ2-3,many,TRBV6-2/TRBV6-3,CASSYAGTSGPDTQYF,TGTGCCAGCAGTTACGCCGGGACTAGCGGACCAGATACGCAGTATTTT
NA,TRBJ1-1,many,TRBV19,CASSGQSMNTEAFF,TGTGCCAGTAGCGGACAGAGCATGAACACTGAAGCTTTCTTT